The 10 T cell receptor beta chains listed next were all sequenced from one sample in a study of high-grade serous ovarian cancer treatment subgroups (dated by TCRdb to the early 2020s). Tumor samples were obtained before definitive surgery or chemotherapy. Receptor amplification or capture employed the immunoSEQ multiplex PCR assay. TCRdb retrieved this table from immuneACCESS and kept in-frame rearrangements only. Not all clones are present; in checked studies, unresolved V genes account for under half, and no reason is known for the remainder. The sample table contains around 30,000 clones; only one count was recorded for about 86% of them. 2.1% of the sample comes from the top ten. Sequenced sample: tumor tissue. Receptors were obtained from a human donor with high-grade serous ovarian cancer.

This clone was counted a few times. The J gene is TRBJ2-7, the V gene TRBV19; 7 bases line up with TRBD1. CDR3 length: 15 amino acids. V lost 4 bases to trimming and J lost 0 bases; unmatched junction nucleotides: 6. In germline, CDR1 is LNHDA, CDR2 SQIVND (reference sequence). CDR3 sequence: CASSTQTGSSYEQYF. The CDR3 nucleotides read TGTGCCAGTAGTACGCAGACAGGGAGCTCCTACGAGCAGTACTTC.

This clone was seen a few times. The rearrangement uses TRBV5-1 and TRBJ2-2; 11 bases align to TRBD1. With V trimmed by 3 bases and J by 7 bases, 5 bases remained unmatched. CDR1 and CDR2 from the germline V gene are SGHRS and YFSETQ. This CDR3 has 15 amino acids. The CDR3 nucleotides are TGCGCCAGCAGCTCCGGACAGGGGGCCGGCGGGGAGCTGTTTTTT. Translated: CASSSGQGAGGELFF.

This clone turned up a few times. The sample carries other DNA sequences with the same CDR3. J is TRBJ1-3 and V is TRBV9; D is unresolved. This CDR3 is 14 amino acids long. Germline V gene sequence: CDR1 SGDLS, CDR2 YYNGEE. Trimming took 0 bases from V and 0 from J, leaving 4 bases between them. The CDR3 DNA is TGTGCCAGCAGCGTAGGGCTCTCTGGAAACACCATATATTTT. It is translated as CASSVGLSGNTIYF.

V is TRBV6-6 and J is TRBJ1-1; a possible D gene is TRBD1 (5 bases). The CDR3 runs 15 residues. V lost 7 bases, J lost 0 bases, and 15 bases lay in between. The germline V gene has CDR1 MNHNY and CDR2 SVGAGI (reference sequence). For the CDR3, the DNA is TGTGCCAGCACCACCGGGGGATCCTTGAACACTGAAGCTTTCTTT. It yields the protein CASTTGGSLNTEAFF.

V gene TRBV2 combines with J gene TRBJ2-1, with 8 bases aligning to TRBD2. V was pared by 6 bases and J by 7 bases, with 8 bases of the junction left unmatched. CDR3 length: 14 amino acids. In germline, CDR1 is SNHLY, CDR2 FYNNEI. The CDR3 coding sequence is TGTGCCAGCAGATCCAGCGGGAGTGCAAATGAGCAGTTCTTC. Its protein is CASRSSGSANEQFF. The full variable domain, completed using reference TRBV2 and TRBJ2-1, is EPEVTQTPSHQVTQMGQEVILRCVPISNHLYFYWYRQILGQKVEFLVSFYNNEISEKSEIFDDQFSVERPDGSNFTLKIRSTKLEDSAMYFCASRSSGSANEQFFGPGTRLTVL.

The rearrangement uses TRBV4-2 and TRBJ2-7; D may be TRBD1 (7 bases). This CDR3 spans 14 amino acids. Germline-derived CDR1 and CDR2 are LGHNA and YNFKEQ. V gave up 4 bases and J gave up 7 bases, with 17 bases separating them. In DNA, the CDR3 is TGTGCCAGCAGCCTGCAGGGGGGCCCGAGGGAGCAGTACTTC. Translating gives CASSLQGGPREQYF.

The chain couples TRBV2 to TRBJ1-1; 8 bases fit TRBD1. Germline V gene sequence: CDR1 SNHLY, CDR2 FYNNEI. The CDR3 spans 12 residues. After removal of 3 bases from V and 10 bases from J, the junction contained 4 bases not matched to a gene. The chain's CDR3 is CASSDRGLGAFF. CDR3 nucleotides: TGTGCCAGCAGTGACAGGGGGCTGGGAGCTTTCTTT.

The chain links TRBV20-1 to TRBJ2-5; D remains ambiguous. Trimming left V 6 bases short and J 4 bases short, with 9 bases between. Germline lookup yields CDR1 DFQATT and CDR2 SNEGSKA (reference sequence). There are 11 residues in the CDR3. CDR3 in DNA: TGCAGTGCCTTGAAGGTAGAGACCCAGTACTTC. It specifies CSALKVETQYF.

This clone was recorded only once. This chain connects TRBV27 to TRBJ2-2; TRBD2 matches 11 bases. The germline gives CDR1 MNHEY, CDR2 SMNVEV (reference sequence). The ends lost 3 bases at V and 4 bases at J; junction bases unmatched: 1. The CDR3 has 15 residues. As DNA, the CDR3 is TGTGCCAGCAGTTTTACTAGCGGGAGCACCGGGGAGCTGTTTTTT. Translated: CASSFTSGSTGELFF.

The V gene is TRBV5-1, the J gene TRBJ2-3; 7 nucleotides match TRBD2. Per germline, CDR1 SGHRS and CDR2 YFSETQ. After removal of 0 bases from V and 4 bases from J, the junction contained 11 bases not matched to a gene. The CDR3 is 17 amino acids. This chain's CDR3 is CASSLGGFGGRADTQYF. Written as DNA, the CDR3 is TGCGCCAGCAGCTTGGGCGGGTTTGGCGGGAGAGCAGATACGCAGTATTTT.